The clone carrying this TCR beta chain occurred a few times. Its specificity is unknown. All of the isolated RNA was reverse transcribed, so expressed TCRB transcripts were sequenced. The study sequenced naive, central memory and regulatory T cell samples to an average of about 3.57 million reads. Libraries were prepared by immunoSEQ multiplex PCR; TCRdb keeps only in-frame clonotypes and omits some of them. The sample includes about 270,000 clones, 13% to 15% of them seen just once. The data stem from a study of beta chain features in type 1 diabetes. Via the markers CD45RO/CCR7/CD25/CD127/CD95/CD27, stem cell-like memory, regulatory, central memory and naive CD4+ cells were sorted. Sorted populations all had greater than 95% purity. Study-wide results and limits: Naive, central memory and Treg TCRB repertoires appeared more alike in patients than in healthy donors.

J gave up 6 bases and V 3 bases, and 9 bases lay outside the gene matches. The germline gives CDR1 SGHAT, CDR2 FQNNGV. The CDR3 consists of 16 residues. The rearrangement uses TRBV11-2 and TRBJ2-1; 9 positions match TRBD2. Material for sequencing was naive CD4+ T cells from blood. The sequence derives from a woman aged 40 to 55 in good health. CDR3 coding DNA: TGTGCCAGCAGCTTGATGGAGCTAGCGGGGAGCAATGAGCAGTTCTTC. This sequence encodes CASSLMELAGSNEQFF.